The present T cell receptor beta chain was sequenced within a study of shared clonotypes between healthy human individuals. Points on this clone: Its antigen is still unknown.

Whole-study findings and limits: Few donors restricted represented genetic and exposure-history diversity.

The CDR3 loop spans 14 amino acids. V was clipped by 5 bases and J by 4 bases, with 12 bases between them. Germline assignment: CDR1 SGHVS and CDR2 FQNEAQ. Libraries were prepared by immunoSEQ multiplex PCR; TCRdb keeps only in-frame clonotypes and omits some of them. The sample includes roughly 1 million clones, under 80% of them seen just once. The TCR was taken from a man younger than 30 in good health. The chain joins TRBV7-8 to TRBJ2-1, with a possible D match to TRBD2 (6 bases). The sample taken for sequencing was memory CD4+ T cells sorted from blood. Specified subset: CD45RA-negative fraction. The CDR3 sequence: CASSRGGGYNEQFF. The DNA for the CDR3 is TGTGCCAGCAGCCGAGGTGGGGGGTACAATGAGCAGTTCTTC.